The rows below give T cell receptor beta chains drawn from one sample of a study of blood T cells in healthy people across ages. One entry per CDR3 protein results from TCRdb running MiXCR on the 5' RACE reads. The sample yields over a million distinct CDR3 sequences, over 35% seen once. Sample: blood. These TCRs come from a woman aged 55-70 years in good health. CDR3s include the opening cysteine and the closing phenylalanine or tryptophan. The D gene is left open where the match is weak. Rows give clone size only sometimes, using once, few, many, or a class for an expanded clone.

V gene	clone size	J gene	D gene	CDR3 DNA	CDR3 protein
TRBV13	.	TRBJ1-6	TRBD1	TGTGCCAGCAGCGCCGGGACAGGTGGAAATCCACCCCTCCACTTT	CASSAGTGGNPPLHF
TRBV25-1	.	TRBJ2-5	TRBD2	TGTGCCAGCAGTGCCGGACGCGGGAGATGGGAGACCCAGTACTTC	CASSAGRGRWETQYF
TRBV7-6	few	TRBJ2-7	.	TGTGCCAGCAGCTTAGAAGTCGGGCCAGTTTACGAGCAGTACTTC	CASSLEVGPVYEQYF
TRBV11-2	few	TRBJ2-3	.	TGTGCCAGCAGCCTCTGGGACACCTTATTCACAGATACGCAGTATTTT	CASSLWDTLFTDTQYF
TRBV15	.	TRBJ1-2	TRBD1	TGTGCCACCAGCAGAGAAGGGGGACAGGACTATCGCTACACCTTC	CATSREGGQDYRYTF
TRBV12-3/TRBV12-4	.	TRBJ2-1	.	TGTGCCAGCAGTTTATTTTTAGGCGGGCCTTCCTACAATGAGCAGTTCTTC	CASSLFLGGPSYNEQFF
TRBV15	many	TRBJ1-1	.	TGTGCCACCAGCACACCAATTTTCGGGACCACGAACACTGAAGCTTTCTTT	CATSTPIFGTTNTEAFF
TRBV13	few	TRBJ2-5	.	TGTGCCAGCCAGATAGGCCTTAGGGAGACCCAGTACTTC	CASQIGLRETQYF
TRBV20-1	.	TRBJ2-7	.	TGCAGTGCTAGAGATCACCTAGCGTTTTACGAGCAGTACTTC	CSARDHLAFYEQYF
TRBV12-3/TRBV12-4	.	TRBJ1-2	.	TGTGCCAGCAGTCCAGTGGTTGGCTATGGCTACACCTTC	CASSPVVGYGYTF
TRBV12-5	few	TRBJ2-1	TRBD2	TGTGCTAGTGGTTTGGGACCCCAGACTAGCGGGAGGCTGTACAATGAGCAGTTCTTC	CASGLGPQTSGRLYNEQFF
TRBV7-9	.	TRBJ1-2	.	TGTGCCAGCAGCTTAGTTTCAAGTGGCTACACCTTC	CASSLVSSGYTF
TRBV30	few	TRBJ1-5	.	TGTGCCTTAGGGGGTTTCAATCAGCCCCAGCATTTT	CALGGFNQPQHF
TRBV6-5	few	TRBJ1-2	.	TGTGCCAGCAGTTACCGTGCCGATGGCTACACCTTC	CASSYRADGYTF
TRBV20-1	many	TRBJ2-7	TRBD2	TGCAGTGTACCTAGCGGGAGGGCCTCCTACGAGCAGTACTTC	CSVPSGRASYEQYF
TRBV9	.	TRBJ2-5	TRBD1	TGTGCCAGCAGCTACTCCGGGACAGGGTTTGAGACCCAGTACTTC	CASSYSGTGFETQYF